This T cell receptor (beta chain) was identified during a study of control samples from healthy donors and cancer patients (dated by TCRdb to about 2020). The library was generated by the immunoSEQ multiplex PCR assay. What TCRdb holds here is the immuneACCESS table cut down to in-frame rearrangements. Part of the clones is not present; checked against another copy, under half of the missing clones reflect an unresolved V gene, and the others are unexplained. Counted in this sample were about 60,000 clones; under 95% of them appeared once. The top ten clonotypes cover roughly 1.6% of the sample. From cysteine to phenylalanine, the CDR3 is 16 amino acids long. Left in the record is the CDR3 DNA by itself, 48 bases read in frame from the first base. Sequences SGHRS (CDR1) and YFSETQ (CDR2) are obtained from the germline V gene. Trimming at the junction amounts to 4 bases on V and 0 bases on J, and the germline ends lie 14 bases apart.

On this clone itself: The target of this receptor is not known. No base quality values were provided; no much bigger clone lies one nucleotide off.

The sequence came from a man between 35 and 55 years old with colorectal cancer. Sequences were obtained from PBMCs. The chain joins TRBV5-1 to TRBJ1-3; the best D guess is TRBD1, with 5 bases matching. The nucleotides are TGCGCCAGCAGCGCTGGCGGGACCAACTCTGGAAACACCATATATTTT. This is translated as CASSAGGTNSGNTIYF.